These 14 T cell receptor beta chains originate from one sample sequenced in a study of identical twins (TCRdb year 2016). Receptor libraries were prepared by 5' RACE. The listed sequencing device is Illumina HiSeq 2000. In-frame beta chains were kept once TCRdb had trimmed the public reads at Q25 with fastp and called clones with MiXCR. Rows merge per CDR3 protein into single entries with the most common DNA and genes. The sample table contains 250,000 or so distinct CDR3 sequences; only one count was recorded for approximately 7% of them. The leading ten clones occupy roughly 3.7% of the sample. These data also featured in a second study, about yellow fever vaccine responses in identical twins.

Material for sequencing was memory (CD45RO+) T cells sorted from blood. The cell subset or site label corresponds to: CD45RO+ enriched T cells. The receptor set was obtained from a young woman in good health.

The V and J genes are TRBV6-1 and TRBJ1-5; no firm D call. Germline CDR1 and CDR2: MNHNS and SASEGT. Trimming removed 6 bases from V and 0 bases from J, with 9 bases in between. The CDR3 has 14 residues. The CDR3 DNA is TGTGCCAGCAGCCCCGGACGTAGCAATCAGCCCCAGCATTTT. It encodes CASSPGRSNQPQHF.

This clonotype was counted only a few times. CDR3 DNA sequence: TGTGCCAGCAAGACTAGCGGGAAAAACACAGATACGCAGTATTTT. Translating it yields CASKTSGKNTDTQYF. This chain links TRBV2 with TRBJ2-3, with 11 bases fitting TRBD2. With V trimmed by 7 bases and J by 2 bases, 5 bases remained unmatched. The V gene's germline CDR1 is SNHLY and CDR2 FYNNEI. CDR3 length: 15 residues.

This clonotype showed up many times. This sequence joins TRBV6-5 and TRBJ1-6; 8 bases line up with TRBD1. CDR1 is MNHEY, CDR2 SVGAGI, per germline. The trim removed 4 bases at V and 2 bases at J, leaving 1 base unmatched. CDR3 size: 15 residues. For the CDR3, the DNA is TGTGCCAGCAGTTCGGGACAGGCCTATAATTCACCCCTCCACTTT. It codes for CASSSGQAYNSPLHF.

V usage is TRBV6-5 and J usage is TRBJ2-3; 11 positions match TRBD2. The V and J ends lost 4 bases and 5 bases, in that order; junction bases with no gene match: 8. CDR1 MNHEY and CDR2 SVGAGI come from the germline V gene. The CDR3 is made up of 16 amino acids. CDR3: CASSSISGRAGDTQYF. CDR3 DNA sequence: TGTGCCAGCAGTTCAATTAGCGGGAGGGCCGGAGATACGCAGTATTTT.

This clonotype has more than one count but fewer than ten. The chain carries TRBV20-1 and TRBJ2-3; tentative D call: TRBD2 (5 bases). Trimming stripped 0 bases from V and 4 bases from J, with 14 bases between. CDR3 size: 15 residues. Germline CDR1 reads DFQATT; CDR2 reads SNEGSKA (reference sequence). The CDR3 here is CSARDPSSRADTQYF. In nucleotides, the CDR3 is TGCAGTGCTAGAGACCCTAGCTCGAGGGCAGATACGCAGTATTTT.

This clonotype was picked up many times. The chain uses TRBV14 and TRBJ1-1; TRBD1 aligns across 9 bases. Germline CDR1 and CDR2: SGHDN and FVKESK. CDR3 length equals 15 residues. The ends lost 5 bases at V and 4 bases at J; junction bases unmatched: 8. CDR3 sequence (DNA): TGTGCCAGCAGCGGGACAGGGAGCGTGCTCACTGAAGCTTTCTTT. Amino acids: CASSGTGSVLTEAFF.

V and J are TRBV5-6 and TRBJ2-7; D is unresolved. V was shortened by 3 bases and J by 2 bases, with 18 bases between the two germline ends. The CDR3 is made up of 16 amino acids. Germline V lookup: CDR1 SGHDT, CDR2 YYEEEE. The CDR3 region has the DNA TGTGCCAGCAGCTATCTAGGAACGTCCACCACCTACGAGCAGTACTTC. This translates into CASSYLGTSTTYEQYF.

This clonotype was counted many times. This chain joins TRBV3-1 and TRBJ2-5; D call uncertain. V gave up 1 base and J gave up 3 bases, with 3 bases separating them. The V gene's germline CDR1 is LGHDT and CDR2 YNNKEL (reference sequence). There are 12 residues in the CDR3. The CDR3 loop is CASSQAKETQYF. Here the CDR3 DNA reads TGTGCCAGCAGCCAAGCAAAAGAGACCCAGTACTTC.

This clonotype has more than one count but fewer than ten. The V call is TRBV20-1, the J call TRBJ1-2; 9 bases agree with TRBD1. The CDR3 spans 12 residues. J lost 6 bases, V lost 4 bases, and 3 bases had no gene match. Germline CDR1 reads DFQATT; CDR2 reads SNEGSKA (reference sequence). The CDR3 is CSAIGQGHGYTF. DNA of the CDR3: TGCAGTGCTATAGGACAGGGGCATGGCTACACCTTC.

The gene calls are TRBV28 and TRBJ2-7; the D gene is possibly TRBD1 (6 bases). Germline CDR1 MDHEN, CDR2 SYDVKM. There are 15 residues in the CDR3. V lost 3 bases, J lost 4 bases, and 16 bases lay in between. CDR3 residues: CASSLPTGTPYEQYF. CDR3 bases: TGTGCCAGCAGTTTGCCCACAGGGACCCCATACGAGCAGTACTTC.

This clonotype was counted only a few times. This sequence joins TRBV12-3 or TRBV12-4 and TRBJ1-2, with unresolved D. V lost 5 bases and J lost 3, with 7 bases in between. This CDR3 region has 12 residues. The CDR3 region is CASSAEYYGYTF. The CDR3 DNA follows: TGTGCCAGCAGTGCAGAGTACTATGGCTACACCTTC.

This rearrangement joins TRBV6-4 to TRBJ1-1; TRBD1 matches at 9 bases. There are 15 residues in the CDR3. Germline values: CDR1 MRHNA, CDR2 SNTAGT. Trimming removed 6 bases from V and 1 base from J; junction bases left unmatched: 6. The CDR3 loop reads CASRGQGEGNTEAFF. CDR3 in DNA: TGTGCCAGCAGGGGACAGGGAGAAGGGAACACTGAAGCTTTCTTT.

This clonotype appeared many times. This chain connects TRBV6-5 to TRBJ2-3; D may be TRBD2 (6 bases). CDR3 length: 15 amino acids. Trimming took off 2 bases at V and 10 bases at J, with 19 bases between the two ends. The germline V gene encodes CDR1 MNHEY and CDR2 SVGAGI. CDR3 sequence (DNA): TGTGCCAGCAGTTACGGGGAGGAGGCGCTCGCGGCGCAGTATTTT. Its protein product is CASSYGEEALAAQYF.

This clonotype has ten or more counts. V and J are TRBV20-1 and TRBJ2-3; 9 nucleotides match TRBD2. This CDR3 is built from 14 residues. CDR1 and CDR2 from the germline V gene are DFQATT and SNEGSKA (reference sequence). V shed 1 base and J 1 base; nucleotides not matched to a gene: 0. The CDR3 is CSARGLAGTDTQYF. The CDR3 nucleotides are TGCAGTGCTAGAGGACTAGCGGGCACAGATACGCAGTATTTT.